This T cell receptor beta chain was recovered during a study of blood T cell repertoires in COVID-19 (dated by TCRdb to the early 2020s). Regarding the complete study: Samples covering the acute and convalescent phases of COVID-19 were provided by collaborators in the United States, Italy and Spain. The material from the prospective study consisted of cDNA or gDNA derived from T cells, B-cell-depleted T cells, or PBMCs. Deeply sampled blood TCRbeta repertoires from subjects exposed to, actively infected with, or recovered from COVID-19 were included in the dataset. A freely available public database, intended as a resource for researchers studying the immune response to SARS-CoV-2, is where the repertoires were released. Samples came from the ongoing ImmuneRACE study (first 160 participants) plus 1,254 subjects from 6 global collaborators. A de-identified subject ID, COVID-19 status, age in years and sex were almost always included in the sample metadata. Where available, HLA class I and class II types were obtained from metadata supplied by the sample provider rather than from assay-based typing. On the study overall, not on this receptor specifically: How much clinical and demographic metadata was included differed by source and by participant, and the metadata was provided uncurated.

The immunoSEQ Assay, a bias-controlled multiplex PCR, was used to amplify TCRbeta CDR3 regions from genomic DNA. In the authors' own workflow: Within the assay, amplification of reference gene primers was used to estimate how many nucleated cells each sample contained. To quantify the absolute abundance of each unique TCRbeta CDR3 rearrangement, sequence reads were collapsed and filtered. Productive Simpson clonality was computed per sample as the square root of Simpson's diversity index over productive rearrangements. Not all clones reach the TCRdb copy of this immuneACCESS table, which keeps in-frame sequences only. Checked studies attribute under half of the gap to unresolved V genes and leave the rest unexplained. That table supplies the V and J calls and clone size; D and trimming were determined from the DNA. This sample has around 77,000 clones in its table, and approximately 85% of those were observed once. The ten largest clones represent 4.5% to 5.5% of the sample.

Whole blood was collected in K2EDTA tubes by collaborating institutions according to the institutions' own protocols. Collaborator samples were shipped for TCRbeta analysis as frozen whole blood, isolated PBMCs, or DNA extracted from either sample type. Trimming leaves V shorter by 5 bases and J shorter by 6 bases, with the junction holding 8 bases beyond the gene matches. Its CDR3 holds 14 amino acids, cysteine through phenylalanine. Here the CDR3 DNA is all that survives: 42 bases in frame from base 1. Sequences SGHTA (CDR1) and FQGNSA (CDR2) are obtained from the germline V gene. Of note for this clone: The antigen it binds to is not known. Base-call qualities are not available, and no considerably larger clone is one nucleotide away.

The sample consisted of peripheral blood. This sequence uses TRBV7-2 and TRBJ2-3; 7 middle bases align to TRBD1. The TCR was taken from an older man with acute or convalescent COVID-19. The DNA is TGTGCCAGCAGCCCGACCGGGACAGACGATACGCAGTATTTT. The resulting protein is CASSPTGTDDTQYF.